This TCR beta chain was sequenced during a study of blood T cells in healthy people across ages. Primed by a sample-barcoded 5' primer and a J-beta primer mix, a second PCR proceeded for 7 to 11 cycles. Using its own MiXCR run on the 5' RACE reads, TCRdb lists one record per CDR3 protein. The sample carries some 900,000 distinct CDR3 sequences, around 48% recorded once. Per-sample yields of isolated PBMCs were at least 6 million. CDR1 is DFQATT, CDR2 SNEGSKA, per germline (reference sequence). Trimming left V 2 bases short and J 5 bases short, with 13 bases between. CDR3 length: 14 residues. Sequencing was done on a sample of blood. V usage is TRBV20-1 and J usage is TRBJ1-5; D is possibly TRBD1 (5 bases). The TCR originated in a man aged 25-40 years in good health. The CDR3 here is CSARTGRVHQPQHF. CDR3 DNA sequence: TGCAGTGCTAGAACTGGCAGGGTTCATCAGCCCCAGCATTTT.